Below, one TCR beta chain is given with its context. This entry belongs to a study of blood T cell repertoires in COVID-19. Generated by immunoSEQ multiplex PCR, the TCRdb table keeps only in-frame clones and is missing some. The sample holds 260,000 or so clones, just over 85% seen once. The CDR3 covers 13 residues. Trimming removed 5 bases from V and 3 bases from J, with 10 bases in between. Germline CDR1 and CDR2: SGHTA and FQGNSA. Sequencing input: PBMCs or T cells enriched from blood (not recorded which). The TCR was taken from a man between 18 and 35 years old who had recovered from COVID-19. The genes are TRBV7-2 and TRBJ1-1; D not certain. The CDR3 reads CASSTQWDTEAFF. CDR3 bases: TGTGCCAGCAGCACACAGTGGGACACTGAAGCTTTCTTT.